This T cell receptor beta chain was sequenced for a study of T cell clones after liver transplantation. Study-level information: Graft-donor-reactive sequences were compared with third-party-reactive TCRbeta sequences from pre-transplant mixed lymphocyte reactions. Blood was drawn pre-transplant, before withdrawal, and after full or failed withdrawal. Subjects received no induction therapy and standard immunosuppression until randomization at 12-24 months post-transplant.

CD3+CD4+ and CD3+CD8+ cells were FACS-sorted from thawed unstimulated PBMCs. This table comes from immunoSEQ multiplex PCR, and its TCRdb copy is limited to in-frame clones, with some not included. This table holds under 20,000 clones, over 80% found once. There are 15 residues in the CDR3. Germline V gives CDR1 MGHRA, CDR2 YSYEKL. The ends lost 1 base at V and 1 base at J; junction bases unmatched: 3. The table lists this clone with a count of one. This receptor was obtained from a human donor who received a liver transplant. The chain carries TRBV4-1 and TRBJ2-7, with 8 bases that match TRBD1. Sequenced here: CD8+ T cells from blood, sampled before liver transplant. The chain's CDR3 is CASSQGTGRSYEQYF. The CDR3, as DNA: TGCGCCAGCAGCCAAGGGACAGGGAGATCCTACGAGCAGTACTTC.